This T cell receptor (beta chain) was retrieved from a study of molecular identifiers for immune sequencing clone quantification. For bulk TCR libraries, previously described methods and listed TCR primers were used. TCRdb recomputed calls from the PCR reads with MiXCR, one row per CDR3 protein. There are about 500,000 distinct CDR3 sequences in the sample; roughly 26% occur only once, and around 0.76% lies in the top ten. Germline V CDR1 and CDR2: SGHTA, FQGNSA. CDR3 size: 18 residues. Trimming pared 5 bases from V and 6 bases from J, leaving 25 bases between. The chain uses TRBV7-2 and TRBJ2-2; perhaps TRBD2 as D (6 bases). The source material was naive CD8+ T cells from blood, with Jurkat cell RNA spiked in. Subset denoted: FACS-sorted CD8+CD4-CCR7+CD45RA+ naive T cells. The clonotype comes from a human donor in good health. Some libraries in this study had Jurkat cell RNA spiked in. CDR3 amino acids: CASSPYGGRTSNPGELFF. In nucleotides, the CDR3 is TGTGCCAGCAGCCCCTACGGAGGGCGAACTAGTAACCCCGGGGAGCTGTTTTTT. The full variable domain, rest sourced from reference TRBV7-2 and TRBJ2-2, is GAGVSQSPSNKVTEKGKDVELRCDPISGHTALYWYRQSLGQGLEFLIYFQGNSAPDKSGLPSDRFSAERTGGSVSTLTIQRTQQEDSAVYLCASSPYGGRTSNPGELFFGEGSRLTVL.